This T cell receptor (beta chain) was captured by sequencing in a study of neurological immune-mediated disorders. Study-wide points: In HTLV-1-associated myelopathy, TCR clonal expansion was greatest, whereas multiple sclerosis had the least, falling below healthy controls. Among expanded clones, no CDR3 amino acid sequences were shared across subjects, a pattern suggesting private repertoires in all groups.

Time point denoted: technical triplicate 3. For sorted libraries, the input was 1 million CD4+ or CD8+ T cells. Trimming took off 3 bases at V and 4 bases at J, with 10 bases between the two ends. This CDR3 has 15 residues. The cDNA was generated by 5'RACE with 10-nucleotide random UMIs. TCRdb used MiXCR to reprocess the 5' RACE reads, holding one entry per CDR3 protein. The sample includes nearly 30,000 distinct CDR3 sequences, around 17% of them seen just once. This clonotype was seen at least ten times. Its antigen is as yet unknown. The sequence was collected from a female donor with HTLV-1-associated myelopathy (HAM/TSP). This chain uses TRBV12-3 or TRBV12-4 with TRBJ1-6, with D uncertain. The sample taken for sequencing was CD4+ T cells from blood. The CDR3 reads CASSLDGGYNSPLHF. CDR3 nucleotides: TGTGCCAGCAGTTTGGATGGCGGTTATAATTCACCCCTCCACTTT.